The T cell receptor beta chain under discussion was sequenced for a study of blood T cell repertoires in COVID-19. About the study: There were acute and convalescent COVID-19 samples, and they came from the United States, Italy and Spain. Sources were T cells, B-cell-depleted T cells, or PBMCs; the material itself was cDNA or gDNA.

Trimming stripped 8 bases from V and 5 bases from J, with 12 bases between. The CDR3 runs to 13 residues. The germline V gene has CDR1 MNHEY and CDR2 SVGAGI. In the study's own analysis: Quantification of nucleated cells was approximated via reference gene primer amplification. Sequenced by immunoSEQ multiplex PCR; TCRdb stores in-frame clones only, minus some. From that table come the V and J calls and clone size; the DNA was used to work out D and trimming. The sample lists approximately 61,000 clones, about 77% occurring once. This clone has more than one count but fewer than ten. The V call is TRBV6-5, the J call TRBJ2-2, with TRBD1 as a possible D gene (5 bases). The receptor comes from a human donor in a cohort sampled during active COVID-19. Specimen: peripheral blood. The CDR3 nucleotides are TGTGCCAGCCGCCAGGGTGTAACCGGGGAGCTGTTTTTT. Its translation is CASRQGVTGELFF.